This T cell receptor beta chain comes out of a study of shared clonotypes between healthy human individuals. Assay used: immunoSEQ multiplex PCR; TCRdb lists only in-frame clones, some missing. The sample records some 240,000 clones, over 50% being singletons. Healthy and HIV-negative, the adult donors had no recent acute infections or vaccinations. The sequencing input was memory CD4+ T cells sorted from blood. Subset denoted: CD45RA-negative fraction. This TCR was sampled from a man aged 25 to 45 in good health.

As DNA, the CDR3 is TGTGCCAGCAGCTTATTGGGACAGAACTCCTACGAGCAGTACTTC. It codes for CASSLLGQNSYEQYF. This chain connects TRBV7-3 to TRBJ2-7; 7 positions match TRBD1. Germline CDR1 reads SGHTA; CDR2 reads FQGTGA. The V gene end was trimmed by 2 bases and the J gene end by 0 bases; junction bases not matched to a gene: 4. The CDR3 is made up of 15 amino acids.